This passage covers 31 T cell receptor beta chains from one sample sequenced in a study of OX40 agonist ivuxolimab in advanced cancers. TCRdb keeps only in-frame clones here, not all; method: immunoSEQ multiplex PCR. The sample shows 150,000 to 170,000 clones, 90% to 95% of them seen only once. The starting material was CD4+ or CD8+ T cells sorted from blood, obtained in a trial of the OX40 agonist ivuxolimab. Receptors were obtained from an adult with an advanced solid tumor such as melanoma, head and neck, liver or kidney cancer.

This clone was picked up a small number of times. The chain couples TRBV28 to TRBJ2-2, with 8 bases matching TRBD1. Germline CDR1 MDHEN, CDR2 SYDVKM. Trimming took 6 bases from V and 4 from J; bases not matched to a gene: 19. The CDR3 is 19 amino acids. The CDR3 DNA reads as TGTGCCAGCAGCCCCTTCAACTTGCGGACAGGGTTGCGCACCGGGGAGCTGTTTTTT. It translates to CASSPFNLRTGLRTGELFF.

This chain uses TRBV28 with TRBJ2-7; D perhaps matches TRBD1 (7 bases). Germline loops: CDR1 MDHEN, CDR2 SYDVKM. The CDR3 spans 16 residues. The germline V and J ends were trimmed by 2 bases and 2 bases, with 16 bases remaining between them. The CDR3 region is CASSLGAGGPTYEQYF. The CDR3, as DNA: TGTGCCAGCAGTTTAGGGGCAGGGGGGCCTACCTACGAGCAGTACTTC.

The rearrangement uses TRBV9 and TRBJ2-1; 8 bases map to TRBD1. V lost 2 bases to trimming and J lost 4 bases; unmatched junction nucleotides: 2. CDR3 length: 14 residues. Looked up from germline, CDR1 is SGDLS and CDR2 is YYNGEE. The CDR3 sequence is CASSVGQGYNEQFF. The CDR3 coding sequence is TGTGCCAGCAGCGTCGGACAGGGATACAATGAGCAGTTCTTC.

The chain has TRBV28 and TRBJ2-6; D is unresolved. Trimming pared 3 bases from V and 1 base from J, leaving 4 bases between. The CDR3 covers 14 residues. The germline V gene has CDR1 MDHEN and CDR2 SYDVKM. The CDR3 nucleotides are TGTGCCAGCAGTTTGCCATCTGGGGCCAACGTCCTGACTTTC. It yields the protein CASSLPSGANVLTF.

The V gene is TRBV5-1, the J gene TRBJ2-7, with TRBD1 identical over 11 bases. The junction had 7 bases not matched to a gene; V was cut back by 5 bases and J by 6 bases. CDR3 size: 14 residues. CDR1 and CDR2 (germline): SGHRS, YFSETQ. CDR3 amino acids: CASSSGQGAVEQYF. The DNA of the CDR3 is TGCGCCAGCAGTTCCGGACAGGGGGCCGTCGAGCAGTACTTC.

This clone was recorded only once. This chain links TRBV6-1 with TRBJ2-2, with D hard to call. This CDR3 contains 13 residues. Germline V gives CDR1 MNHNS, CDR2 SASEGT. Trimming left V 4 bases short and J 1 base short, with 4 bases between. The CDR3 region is CASSVGNTGELFF. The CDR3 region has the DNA TGTGCCAGCAGTGTAGGGAACACCGGGGAGCTGTTTTTT.

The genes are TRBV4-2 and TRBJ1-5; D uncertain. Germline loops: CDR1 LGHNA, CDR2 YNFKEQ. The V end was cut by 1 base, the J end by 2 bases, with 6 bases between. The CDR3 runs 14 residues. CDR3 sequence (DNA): TGTGCCAGCAGCCAAGCATGGGGCAATCAGCCCCAGCATTTT. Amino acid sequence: CASSQAWGNQPQHF.

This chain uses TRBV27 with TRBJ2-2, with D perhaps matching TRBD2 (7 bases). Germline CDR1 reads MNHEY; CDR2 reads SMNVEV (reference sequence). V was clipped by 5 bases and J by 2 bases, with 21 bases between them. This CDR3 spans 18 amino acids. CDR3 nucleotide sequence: TGTGCCAGCAGTAAAAGGGGGGGCGGGAGTTCCAACACCGGGGAGCTGTTTTTT. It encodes CASSKRGGGSSNTGELFF.

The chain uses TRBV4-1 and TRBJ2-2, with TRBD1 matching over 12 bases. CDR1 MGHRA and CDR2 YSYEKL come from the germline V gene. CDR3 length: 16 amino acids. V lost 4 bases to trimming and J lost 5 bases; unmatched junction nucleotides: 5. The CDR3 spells CASSPQGQGATGELFF. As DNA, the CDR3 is TGCGCCAGCAGCCCGCAGGGACAGGGGGCGACCGGGGAGCTGTTTTTT.

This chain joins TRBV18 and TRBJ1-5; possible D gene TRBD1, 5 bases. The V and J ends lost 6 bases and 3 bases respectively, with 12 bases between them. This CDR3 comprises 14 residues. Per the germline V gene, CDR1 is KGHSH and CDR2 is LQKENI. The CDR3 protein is CASSTRDANQPQHF. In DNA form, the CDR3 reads TGTGCCAGCTCCACCCGGGACGCCAATCAGCCCCAGCATTTT. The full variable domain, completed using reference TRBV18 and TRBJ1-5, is NAGVMQNPRHLVRRRGQEARLRCSPMKGHSHVYWYRQLPEEGLKFMVYLQKENIIDESGMPKERFSAEFPKEGPSILRIQQVVRGDSAAYFCASSTRDANQPQHFGDGTRLSIL.

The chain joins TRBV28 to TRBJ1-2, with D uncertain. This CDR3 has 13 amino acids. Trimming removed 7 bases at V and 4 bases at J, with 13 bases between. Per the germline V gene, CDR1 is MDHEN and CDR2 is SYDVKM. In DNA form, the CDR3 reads TGTGCCAGCACCCCGAGCGTTATCTATGGCTACACCTTC. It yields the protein CASTPSVIYGYTF.

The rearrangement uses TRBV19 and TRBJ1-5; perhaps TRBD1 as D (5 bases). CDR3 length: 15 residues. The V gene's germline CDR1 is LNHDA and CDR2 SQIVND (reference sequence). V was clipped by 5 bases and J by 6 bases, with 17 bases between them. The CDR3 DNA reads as TGTGCCAGTAGTCCCGGGACTTCTAAGGGTCAGCCCCAGCATTTT. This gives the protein CASSPGTSKGQPQHF.

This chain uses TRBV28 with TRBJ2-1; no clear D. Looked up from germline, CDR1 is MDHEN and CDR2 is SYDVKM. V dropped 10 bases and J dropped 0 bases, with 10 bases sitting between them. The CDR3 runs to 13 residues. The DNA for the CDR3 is TGTGCCACCGGGTCCAGCTCCTACAATGAGCAGTTCTTC. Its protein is CATGSSSYNEQFF. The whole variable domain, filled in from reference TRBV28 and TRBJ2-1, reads DVKVTQSSRYLVKRTGEKVFLECVQDMDHENMFWYRQDPGLGLRLIYFSYDVKMKEKGDIPEGYSVSREKKERFSLILESASTNQTSMYLCATGSSSYNEQFFGPGTRLTVL.

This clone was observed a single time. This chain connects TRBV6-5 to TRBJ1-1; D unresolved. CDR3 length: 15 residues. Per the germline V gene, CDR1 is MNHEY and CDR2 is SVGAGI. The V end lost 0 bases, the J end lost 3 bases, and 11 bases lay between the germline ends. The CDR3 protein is CASSYSSQRDTEAFF. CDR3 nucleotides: TGTGCCAGCAGTTACTCGTCTCAGAGGGACACTGAAGCTTTCTTT.

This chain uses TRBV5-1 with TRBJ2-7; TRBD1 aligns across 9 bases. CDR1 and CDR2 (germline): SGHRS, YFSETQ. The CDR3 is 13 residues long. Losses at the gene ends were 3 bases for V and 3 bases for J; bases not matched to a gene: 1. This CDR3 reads CASSWGQGYEQYF. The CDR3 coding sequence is TGCGCCAGCAGCTGGGGACAGGGCTACGAGCAGTACTTC.

CDR3 amino acids: CASSYSDTNYGYTF. DNA for the CDR3: TGTGCCAGCAGTTACTCCGACACTAACTATGGCTACACCTTC. The chain has TRBV6-5 and TRBJ1-2; D is uncertain. CDR1 MNHEY and CDR2 SVGAGI come from the germline V gene. The CDR3 covers 14 residues. Trimming took 0 bases from V and 0 from J, leaving 5 bases between them.

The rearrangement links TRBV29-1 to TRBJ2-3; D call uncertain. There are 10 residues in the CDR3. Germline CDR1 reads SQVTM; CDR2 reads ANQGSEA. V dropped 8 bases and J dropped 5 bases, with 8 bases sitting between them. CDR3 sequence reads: CSSEQDTQYF. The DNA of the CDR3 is TGCAGCTCGGAACAAGATACGCAGTATTTT.

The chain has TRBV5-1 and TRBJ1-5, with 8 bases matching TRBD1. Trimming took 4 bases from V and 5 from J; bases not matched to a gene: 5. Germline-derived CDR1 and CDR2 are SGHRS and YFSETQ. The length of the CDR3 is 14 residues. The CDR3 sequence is CASSVDRGDQPQHF. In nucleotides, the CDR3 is TGCGCCAGCAGCGTCGACAGGGGTGATCAGCCCCAGCATTTT.

This chain's CDR3 is CATSTYPIHEQYF. The CDR3, as DNA: TGTGCCACCAGCACCTACCCCATCCACGAGCAGTACTTC. The V and J genes are TRBV15 and TRBJ2-7, with D unclear. CDR1 and CDR2 from the germline V gene are LNHNV and YYDKDF (reference sequence). With 4 bases removed from V and 5 bases from J, the gap between germline ends came to 12 bases. The CDR3 has 13 amino acids.

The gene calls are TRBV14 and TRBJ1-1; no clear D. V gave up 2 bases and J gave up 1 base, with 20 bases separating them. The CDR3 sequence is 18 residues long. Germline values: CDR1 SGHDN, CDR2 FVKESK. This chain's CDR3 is CASSQIRPLLGRNTEAFF. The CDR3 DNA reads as TGTGCCAGCAGCCAAATTCGCCCCCTCCTGGGGAGGAACACTGAAGCTTTCTTT. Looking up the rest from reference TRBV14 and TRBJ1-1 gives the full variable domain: EAGVTQFPSHSVIEKGQTVTLRCDPISGHDNLYWYRRVMGKEIKFLLHFVKESKQDESGMPNNRFLAERTGGTYSTLKVQPAELEDSGVYFCASSQIRPLLGRNTEAFFGQGTRLTVV.

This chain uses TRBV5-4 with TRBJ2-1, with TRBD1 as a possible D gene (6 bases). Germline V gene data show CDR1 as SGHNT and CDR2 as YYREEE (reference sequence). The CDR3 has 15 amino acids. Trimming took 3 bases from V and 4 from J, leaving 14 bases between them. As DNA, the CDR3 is TGTGCCAGCAGCTCCCCTGGGGGCAGTTACAATGAGCAGTTCTTC. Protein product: CASSSPGGSYNEQFF.

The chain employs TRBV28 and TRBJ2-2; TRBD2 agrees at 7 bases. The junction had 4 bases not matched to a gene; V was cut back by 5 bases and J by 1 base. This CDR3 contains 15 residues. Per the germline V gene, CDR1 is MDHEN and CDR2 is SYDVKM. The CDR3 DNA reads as TGTGCCAGCAGTATAGCGGGCCAGAACACCGGGGAGCTGTTTTTT. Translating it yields CASSIAGQNTGELFF.

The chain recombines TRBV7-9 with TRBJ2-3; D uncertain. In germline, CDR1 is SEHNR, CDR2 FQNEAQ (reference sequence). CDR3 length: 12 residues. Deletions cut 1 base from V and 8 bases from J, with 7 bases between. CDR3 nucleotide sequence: TGTGCCAGCAGCTTAGGACCGGGTACGCAGTATTTT. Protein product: CASSLGPGTQYF.

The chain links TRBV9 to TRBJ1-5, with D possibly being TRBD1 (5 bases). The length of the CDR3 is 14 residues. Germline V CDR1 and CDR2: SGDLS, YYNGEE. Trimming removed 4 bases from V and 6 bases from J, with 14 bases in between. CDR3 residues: CASSPLGGAQPQHF. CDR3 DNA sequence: TGTGCCAGCAGCCCCCTGGGAGGGGCTCAGCCCCAGCATTTT.

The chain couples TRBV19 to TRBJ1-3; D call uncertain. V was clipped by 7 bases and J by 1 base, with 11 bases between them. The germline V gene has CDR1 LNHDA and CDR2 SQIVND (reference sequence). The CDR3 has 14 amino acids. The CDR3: CASTSGGSGNTIYF. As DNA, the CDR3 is TGTGCCAGTACCTCGGGTGGGTCTGGAAACACCATATATTTT.

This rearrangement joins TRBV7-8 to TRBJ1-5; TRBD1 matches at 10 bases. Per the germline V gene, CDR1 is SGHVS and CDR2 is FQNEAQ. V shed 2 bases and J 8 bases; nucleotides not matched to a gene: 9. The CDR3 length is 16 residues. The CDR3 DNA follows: TGTGCCAGCAGCTTAAGACCGGGACAGGGGACCAAGCCCCAGCATTTT. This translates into CASSLRPGQGTKPQHF.

The chain's CDR3 is CASSFTEGQGYF. For the CDR3, the DNA is TGTGCCAGCAGCTTTACAGAGGGTCAAGGGTATTTT. V gene TRBV7-2 combines with J gene TRBJ2-3; perhaps TRBD2 as D (5 bases). The CDR3 totals 12 residues. Trimming stripped 3 bases from V and 14 bases from J, with 15 bases between. Germline CDR1 and CDR2: SGHTA and FQGNSA.

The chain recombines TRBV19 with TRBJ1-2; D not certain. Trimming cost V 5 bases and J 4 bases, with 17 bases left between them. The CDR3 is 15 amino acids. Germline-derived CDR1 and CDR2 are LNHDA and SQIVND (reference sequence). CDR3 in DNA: TGTGCCAGTAGTCTCATATGGGAGGTTGGCTATGGCTACACCTTC. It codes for CASSLIWEVGYGYTF.

CDR3 sequence (DNA): TGTGCCAGCAGTTCGGGGCAGGGGGCGTCACCCCTCCACTTT. Translating it yields CASSSGQGASPLHF. The rearrangement links TRBV28 to TRBJ1-6, with 8 bases identical to TRBD1. Germline assignment: CDR1 MDHEN and CDR2 SYDVKM. With 4 bases clipped from V and 10 bases from J, the junction kept 6 bases outside the gene matches. The CDR3 contains 14 residues. The full variable domain, its missing parts supplied by reference TRBV28 and TRBJ1-6, is DVKVTQSSRYLVKRTGEKVFLECVQDMDHENMFWYRQDPGLGLRLIYFSYDVKMKEKGDIPEGYSVSREKKERFSLILESASTNQTSMYLCASSSGQGASPLHFGNGTRLTVT.

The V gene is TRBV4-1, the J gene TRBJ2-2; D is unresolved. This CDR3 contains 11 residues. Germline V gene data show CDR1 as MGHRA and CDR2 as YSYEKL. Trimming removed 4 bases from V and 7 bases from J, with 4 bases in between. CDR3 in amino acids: CASSRHGELFF. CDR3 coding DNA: TGCGCCAGCAGCCGGCACGGGGAGCTGTTTTTT.

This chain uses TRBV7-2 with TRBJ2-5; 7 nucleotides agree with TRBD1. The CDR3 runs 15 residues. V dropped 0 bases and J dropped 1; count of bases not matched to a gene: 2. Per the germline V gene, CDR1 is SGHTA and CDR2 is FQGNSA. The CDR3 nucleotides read TGTGCCAGCAGCTTAGCCGGGACAGCCCAAGAGACCCAGTACTTC. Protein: CASSLAGTAQETQYF. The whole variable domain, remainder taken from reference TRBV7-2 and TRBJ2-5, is GAGVSQSPSNKVTEKGKDVELRCDPISGHTALYWYRQSLGQGLEFLIYFQGNSAPDKSGLPSDRFSAERTGGSVSTLTIQRTQQEDSAVYLCASSLAGTAQETQYFGPGTRLLVL.